This TCR beta chain stems from a study of quantifying T cell responses using KT2 cells. Study-level background: TCR alpha and beta constant-region primers primed reverse transcription of RNA. Estimated efficiency of the T4 ligation step was above 8.5% under optimum conditions.

Study findings and constraints: Input KT2 cell number predicted KT2 alpha and beta sequence counts linearly over several orders of magnitude.

Germline lookup yields CDR1 MNHEY and CDR2 SMNVEV (reference sequence). The CDR3 is 14 residues long. The V and J ends lost 4 bases and 4 bases respectively, with 13 bases between them. Known numbers of the T cell clone KT2 were added to PBMC. A range of KT2-to-PBMC ratios was made using fixed PBMC numbers. A single-stranded UMI oligo with SP2 sequence was ligated to cDNA 3' ends. First-round PCR used around 4 cycles and beta primers RC1.1 and RC1.2 covering TRBC1 and TRBC2. TCRdb passed the UMI-ligation and nested PCR reads through MiXCR, listing each CDR3 protein once. Of around 56,000 distinct CDR3 sequences detected, about 12% appear once; the ten largest clones hold around 9.9%. This clonotype was recorded many times. Its antigen is unknown.

The chain recombines TRBV27 with TRBJ2-5; D is tentatively TRBD1 or TRBD2 (6 bases each). Sequencing was performed on PBMCs spiked with cells of the T cell clone KT2. The TCR originated in a human donor. The CDR3 here is CASSSRLGGETQYF. CDR3 nucleotide sequence: TGTGCCAGCAGTTCCAGACTAGGGGGAGAGACCCAGTACTTC.